This T cell receptor beta chain was found in a study of identical twins. Study-level results: Memory repertoires showed no such pattern, whereas abundant cord blood beta clonotypes carried fewer insertions. Out-of-frame alpha sequences common to twins were enriched for low generation probability.

In TCRdb, the 5' RACE reads were re-called with MiXCR into one record per CDR3 protein. The table has roughly 1,500,000 distinct CDR3 sequences, about 32% seen once. This clonotype was observed a handful of times. Its antigen is as yet unknown. The germline V gene has CDR1 DFQATT and CDR2 SNEGSKA (reference sequence). Germline trimming cut 6 bases from V and 5 bases from J; bases unmatched to any gene: 8. The CDR3 is 14 amino acids. The chain uses TRBV20-1 and TRBJ2-1; 9 bases fit TRBD1. The specimen sequenced was cord blood. The clonotype comes from a newborn girl in good health. CDR3 loop: CSARRGQGHNEQFF. Written as DNA, the CDR3 is TGCAGTGCCCGGAGGGGACAGGGACACAATGAGCAGTTCTTC.